The 18 T cell receptor beta chains listed next were all sequenced from one sample in a study of T cell repertoires in cytomegalovirus infection. The antigens for these receptors are not known. Each CDR3 protein gets one entry after TCRdb re-called the reads with MiXCR. The top ten clones hold roughly 15% of a sample with about 310,000 distinct CDR3 sequences, approximately 25% of them seen once. The sample consisted of cultured PBMCs, taken from culture after CMV antigen stimulation. These receptors were taken from a human donor in good health (CMV status not recorded). Some clones in this sample may be carry-over from other donors' samples.

This clonotype appeared a few times. The chain joins TRBV29-1 to TRBJ2-2, with D unclear. This CDR3 region has 13 residues. Germline V CDR1 and CDR2: SQVTM, ANQGSEA. V was trimmed by 3 bases and J by 5 bases, leaving 10 bases between them. The CDR3 coding sequence is TGCAGCGTTGATTCTCTAGGGACCGGGGAGCTGTTTTTT. Its protein is CSVDSLGTGELFF.

This clonotype has ten or more counts. The chain joins TRBV7-8 to TRBJ2-3, with unresolved D. Trimming removed 3 bases at V and 2 bases at J, with 12 bases between. The germline V gene has CDR1 SGHVS and CDR2 FQNEAQ. The CDR3 covers 15 residues. CDR3 sequence: CASSFAVTATDTQYF. The CDR3 nucleotides are TGTGCCAGCAGCTTCGCTGTTACGGCCACAGATACGCAGTATTTT. The full variable domain, in which reference TRBV7-8 and TRBJ2-3 provide the parts outside the CDR3, is GAGVSQSPRYKVAKRGQDVALRCDPISGHVSLFWYQQALGQGPEFLTYFQNEAQLDKSGLPSDRFFAERPEGSVSTLKIQRTQQEDSAVYLCASSFAVTATDTQYFGPGTRLTVL.

This clonotype occurred a few times. V is TRBV2 and J is TRBJ1-5, with D unclear. This CDR3 comprises 13 residues. Trimming shortened V by 6 bases and J by 5 bases, and 11 bases separated the two germline ends. The V gene's germline CDR1 is SNHLY and CDR2 FYNNEI. The CDR3 protein is CASRPRWDQPQHF. The CDR3 bases are TGTGCCAGCAGGCCCAGGTGGGATCAGCCCCAGCATTTT.

This chain uses TRBV19 with TRBJ2-1, with 10 bases aligning to TRBD2. This CDR3 has 16 amino acids. Germline V gives CDR1 LNHDA, CDR2 SQIVND (reference sequence). V was clipped by 4 bases and J by 2 bases; unmatched bases: 5. The CDR3 spells CASSTPSGRTYNEQFF. The CDR3 DNA reads TGTGCCAGTAGTACCCCTAGCGGGAGAACCTACAATGAGCAGTTCTTC.

This chain links TRBV9 with TRBJ1-1; 7 positions agree with TRBD1. The CDR3 spans 15 residues. Germline V gives CDR1 SGDLS, CDR2 YYNGEE. Trimming cost V 6 bases and J 1 base; bases outside gene matches: 9. DNA of the CDR3: TGTGCCAGCAACAGACTGACAGGGCAGAACACTGAAGCTTTCTTT. Residues: CASNRLTGQNTEAFF.

This clonotype was picked up many times. The chain couples TRBV6-1 to TRBJ2-3; perhaps D is TRBD1 or TRBD2 (5 bases each). The CDR3 covers 17 residues. V dropped 4 bases and J dropped 5 bases, with 22 bases sitting between them. The germline CDR1 and CDR2 sequences are MNHNS and SASEGT. The CDR3 region is CASSAYRDRVTGDTQYF. The CDR3 nucleotides are TGTGCCAGCAGTGCCTATAGGGACCGCGTTACCGGAGATACGCAGTATTTT.

This clonotype turned up a few times. The rearrangement uses TRBV28 and TRBJ1-2; 8 bases map to TRBD1. The CDR3 length is 15 residues. Germline trimming cut 5 bases from V and 3 bases from J; bases unmatched to any gene: 8. CDR1 is MDHEN and CDR2 is SYDVKM in the germline V gene. The CDR3 nucleotides read TGTGCCAGCAGTCCTAAGGACAGGGCGCACTATGGCTACACCTTC. It codes for CASSPKDRAHYGYTF.

This clonotype was detected a few times. This chain joins TRBV4-1 and TRBJ2-7; D might be TRBD1 (5 bases). V shed 3 bases and J shed 6 bases, with 15 bases lying between them. There are 14 residues in the CDR3. Germline loops: CDR1 MGHRA, CDR2 YSYEKL. The CDR3 region has the DNA TGCGCCAGCAGCCAGGCGAAGGGGTTTTTCGAGCAGTACTTC. Protein sequence: CASSQAKGFFEQYF.

The CDR3 DNA follows: TGTGCCAGCAGCGCCCGGGACAGCCAAGAGACCCAGTACTTC. Protein: CASSARDSQETQYF. The rearrangement joins TRBV7-9 to TRBJ2-5; 7 bases align to TRBD1. Germline V gives CDR1 SEHNR, CDR2 FQNEAQ (reference sequence). Trimming took 5 bases from V and 1 from J; bases not matched to a gene: 4. This CDR3 has 14 residues. The full variable domain, with the rest looked up from reference TRBV7-9 and TRBJ2-5, is DTGVSQNPRHKITKRGQNVTFRCDPISEHNRLYWYRQTLGQGPEFLTYFQNEAQLEKSRLLSDRFSAERPKGSFSTLEIQRTEQGDSAMYLCASSARDSQETQYFGPGTRLLVL.

This clonotype was counted between two and nine times. The chain links TRBV27 to TRBJ1-6; D remains ambiguous. Deletions cut 2 bases from V and 9 bases from J, with 14 bases between. CDR3 length equals 15 residues. Germline loops: CDR1 MNHEY, CDR2 SMNVEV (reference sequence). The CDR3, as DNA: TGTGCCAGCAGTTTAGGGTACAGAAGGCTTTCACCCCTCCACTTT. It codes for CASSLGYRRLSPLHF.

Many counts were recorded for this clonotype. DNA of the CDR3: TGTGCCAGCAGCTTCAGCCGGGGAGAGACCCAGTACTTC. It translates to CASSFSRGETQYF. V is TRBV7-2 and J is TRBJ2-5; perhaps TRBD2 as D (5 bases). Germline lookup yields CDR1 SGHTA and CDR2 FQGNSA. The CDR3 totals 13 residues. V lost 3 bases and J lost 4, with 9 bases in between.

This clonotype was recorded at least ten times. The gene calls are TRBV12-3 or TRBV12-4 and TRBJ2-5, with D possibly being TRBD2 (5 bases). This CDR3 contains 15 residues. The V end lost 8 bases, the J end lost 7 bases, and 23 bases lay between the germline ends. This CDR3 is CASVPRLAGMRTQYF. In nucleotides, the CDR3 is TGTGCCAGCGTTCCCCGGCTAGCCGGGATGAGGACCCAGTACTTC.

A remark on this clonotype: Lacking the conserved final phenylalanine or tryptophan, this CDR3 likely reflects a read error. V and J are TRBV7-2 and TRBJ2-2; D remains unclear. The CDR3 contains 16 residues. V shed 2 bases and J shed 4 bases, with 14 bases lying between them. Germline V gives CDR1 SGHTA, CDR2 FQGNSA. The CDR3 reads CASSLTSSARTGELFL. The CDR3 DNA reads TGTGCCAGCAGCTTAACATCGAGCGCCCGCACCGGGGAGCTGTTTTTG.

The chain carries TRBV27 and TRBJ1-5; no firm D call. Germline V gene sequence: CDR1 MNHEY, CDR2 SMNVEV (reference sequence). Trimming shortened V by 5 bases and J by 2 bases, and 7 bases separated the two germline ends. The CDR3 totals 13 residues. CDR3 bases: TGTGCCAGCAGTCCGTGGGGCAATCAGCCCCAGCATTTT. Protein sequence: CASSPWGNQPQHF.

The J gene is TRBJ2-3, the V gene TRBV5-1; D may be TRBD1 (7 bases). Germline V gene lookup returns CDR1 SGHRS and CDR2 YFSETQ. The CDR3 consists of 16 residues. V shed 4 bases and J shed 0 bases, with 15 bases lying between them. DNA for the CDR3: TGCGCCAGCAGCCTCCAGGGGGGTTTAAGCACAGATACGCAGTATTTT. Translation: CASSLQGGLSTDTQYF.

The J gene is TRBJ2-5, the V gene TRBV6-2 or TRBV6-3, with D tentatively TRBD2 (6 bases). V lost 0 bases and J 5 bases, leaving 16 bases between the germline ends. Germline CDR1 is MNHEY and CDR2 is SVGEGT. This CDR3 is 16 amino acids long. The DNA for the CDR3 is TGTGCCAGCAGTTACTCGTCGCGACTAGGGACGGAGACCCAGTACTTC. It translates to CASSYSSRLGTETQYF.

This clonotype turned up a few times. The chain uses TRBV4-2 and TRBJ2-6; TRBD2 agrees at 8 bases. This CDR3 comprises 18 residues. Looked up from germline, CDR1 is LGHNA and CDR2 is YNFKEQ. Trimming cost V 4 bases and J 2 bases; bases outside gene matches: 10. In DNA form, the CDR3 reads TGTGCCAGCAGCCTTGGACTAGCCGGAGCCACTGGGGCCAACGTCCTGACTTTC. Residues: CASSLGLAGATGANVLTF.

This chain uses TRBV7-2 with TRBJ2-7, with TRBD2 matching over 8 bases. Germline values: CDR1 SGHTA, CDR2 FQGNSA. With 4 bases clipped from V and 3 bases from J, the junction kept 5 bases outside the gene matches. The CDR3 length is 14 residues. DNA of the CDR3: TGTGCCAGCAGCTCCCACGGGGGGGACTACGAGCAGTACTTC. Its protein is CASSSHGGDYEQYF.